A selection of T cell receptor beta chains follows, all from one sample in a study of blood T cell repertoires in COVID-19. The table came from immunoSEQ multiplex PCR; TCRdb's copy has only in-frame clones and leaves some out. The sample gives fewer than 250,000 clones, roughly four fifths of which show up once; about 4.5% is in the top ten. Sequencing was performed on peripheral blood. The receptors derive from a woman in her 70s with acute or convalescent COVID-19. CDR3s leave out the opening cysteine and the closing phenylalanine or tryptophan.

v_gene: TRBV2
j_gene: TRBJ2-1
CDR3aa: ASSEWGEAYNEQF

v_gene: TRBV2
j_gene: TRBJ1-6
CDR3aa: ASTGGLTNNSPLH

v_gene: TRBV3-1/TRBV3-2
j_gene: TRBJ2-3
CDR3aa: ASAGSSTDTQY

v_gene: TRBV29-1
j_gene: TRBJ1-1
CDR3aa: SVEAPGWDTEAF

v_gene: TRBV28
j_gene: TRBJ1-2
CDR3aa: ASSFLRLLNYGYT

v_gene: TRBV18
j_gene: TRBJ2-1
CDR3aa: ASSPVGIGAYNEQF

v_gene: TRBV11-3
j_gene: TRBJ2-1
CDR3aa: ASSLGTSVGGSYNEQF

v_gene: TRBV12-3/TRBV12-4
j_gene: TRBJ1-2
CDR3aa: ASSQFYGYT

v_gene: TRBV7-2
j_gene: TRBJ1-1
CDR3aa: ASSPQGQATEAF

v_gene: TRBV5-1
j_gene: TRBJ2-7
CDR3aa: ASSPKTSGGFNEQY

v_gene: TRBV7-2
j_gene: TRBJ1-5
CDR3aa: ASSLAPGAYQPQH

v_gene: TRBV11-2
j_gene: TRBJ2-5
CDR3aa: ASSLGTIAGGISETQY

v_gene: TRBV5-1
j_gene: TRBJ1-6
CDR3aa: ASSLKGQGGSPLH

v_gene: TRBV6-5
j_gene: TRBJ2-7
CDR3aa: ASSQTDFYEQY

v_gene: TRBV7-8
j_gene: TRBJ2-1
CDR3aa: ASSLDLRDEQF

v_gene: TRBV5-1
j_gene: TRBJ2-7
CDR3aa: ASRFGQGPNYEQY

v_gene: TRBV5-6
j_gene: TRBJ2-1
CDR3aa: ASSFLGRGTGNEQF

v_gene: TRBV5-4
j_gene: TRBJ1-2
CDR3aa: ASSSSSGYGYT

v_gene: TRBV5-5
j_gene: TRBJ1-1
CDR3aa: ASSAGGRLNTEAF

v_gene: TRBV28
j_gene: TRBJ1-4
CDR3aa: ASLTGGAGGEKLF

v_gene: TRBV7-9
j_gene: TRBJ2-1
CDR3aa: ASSPPVDNEQF

v_gene: TRBV4-3
j_gene: TRBJ2-5
CDR3aa: ASSQDLTVSQETQY

v_gene: TRBV5-4
j_gene: TRBJ2-2
CDR3aa: ASSLGLAGPTNTGELF

v_gene: TRBV4-3
j_gene: TRBJ1-2
CDR3aa: ASSQDSRALYGYT

v_gene: TRBV6-6
j_gene: TRBJ2-7
CDR3aa: ASGTSGGSYEQY

v_gene: TRBV10-1
j_gene: TRBJ1-6
CDR3aa: ASSVEGANSPLH

v_gene: TRBV19
j_gene: TRBJ1-6
CDR3aa: ASSNSRWGDNSPLH

v_gene: TRBV7-8
j_gene: TRBJ1-6
CDR3aa: ASSLGTLGQRHSPLH

v_gene: TRBV5-5
j_gene: TRBJ2-3
CDR3aa: ASSLLQGAADTQY

v_gene: TRBV14
j_gene: TRBJ2-6
CDR3aa: ASSQDGSGANVLT

v_gene: TRBV10-3
j_gene: TRBJ1-5
CDR3aa: AMGQGNQPQH

v_gene: TRBV4-1
j_gene: TRBJ2-7
CDR3aa: ASSTGSTYEQY

v_gene: TRBV18
j_gene: TRBJ1-3
CDR3aa: ASSPRNTIY

v_gene: TRBV9
j_gene: TRBJ2-7
CDR3aa: ASSAGWTGTYEQY

v_gene: TRBV6-2/TRBV6-3
j_gene: TRBJ2-3
CDR3aa: ASSYSPGDTQY

v_gene: TRBV19
j_gene: TRBJ1-3
CDR3aa: ASSAVPRGAGNTIY